A single sample is the source of the 10 T cell receptor beta chains below, sequenced in a study of cytomegalovirus exposure and HLA in healthy donors. With 60 Vbeta and 13 Jbeta primers, the PCR was carried out. Only in-frame clones appear in the TCRdb table, and some are missing; sequencing was by immunoSEQ multiplex PCR. The repertoire includes over 100,000 clones, about 74% of them detected once, and 7.3% sits in the top ten. The sequencing sample was made of PBMCs. These receptors originate from a male donor in good health and CMV-seronegative.

The chain couples TRBV15 to TRBJ2-1, with D tentatively TRBD2 (5 bases). This CDR3 is built from 15 residues. The V end was cut by 1 base, the J end by 0 bases, with 7 bases between. The germline V gene encodes CDR1 LNHNV and CDR2 YYDKDF (reference sequence). CDR3 amino acids: CATSRASGSYNEQFF. Here the CDR3 DNA reads TGTGCCACCAGCAGAGCCAGCGGCTCCTACAATGAGCAGTTCTTC.

The rearrangement uses TRBV7-8 and TRBJ1-6; no clear D gene. V was pared by 0 bases and J by 6 bases, with 3 bases between. From germline, CDR1 is SGHVS and CDR2 FQNEAQ. The CDR3 consists of 13 residues. Written as DNA, the CDR3 is TGTGCCAGCAGCTTAGCCGGTAATTCACCCCTCCACTTT. Its translation is CASSLAGNSPLHF.

The chain recombines TRBV6-1 with TRBJ1-3; D perhaps matches TRBD1 (6 bases). Looked up from germline, CDR1 is MNHNS and CDR2 is SASEGT. The CDR3 is 15 residues long. The germline V and J ends were trimmed by 5 bases and 2 bases, with 13 bases remaining between them. In DNA form, the CDR3 reads TGTGCCAGCAGTTTCCCACAGGGACCTGGAAACACCATATATTTT. Its translation: CASSFPQGPGNTIYF.

This rearrangement joins TRBV7-9 to TRBJ2-2, with D unresolved. This CDR3 region has 14 residues. CDR1 is SEHNR, CDR2 FQNEAQ, per germline (reference sequence). V lost 1 base, J lost 4 bases, and 7 bases lay in between. The CDR3 here is CASSLDSLTGELFF. For the CDR3, the DNA is TGTGCCAGCAGCTTAGATTCCCTCACCGGGGAGCTGTTTTTT.

The genes are TRBV7-3 and TRBJ1-1; D gene ambiguous. Germline CDR1 SGHTA, CDR2 FQGTGA. V lost 4 bases to trimming and J lost 0 bases, with 9 bases between them. This CDR3 comprises 14 residues. The CDR3 sequence is CASSSGLMNTEAFF. The CDR3 coding sequence is TGTGCCAGCAGCTCAGGTTTGATGAACACTGAAGCTTTCTTT.

For the CDR3, the DNA is TGTGCCTCCCGCCAGGGGCACAGAGCCCTCTCAGCTTTCTTT. Protein: CASRQGHRALSAFF. V gene TRBV19 combines with J gene TRBJ1-1, with D tentatively TRBD1 (6 bases). CDR1 and CDR2 (germline): LNHDA, SQIVND (reference sequence). V dropped 11 bases and J dropped 10 bases, with 26 bases sitting between them. The CDR3 has 14 residues.

The rearrangement joins TRBV19 to TRBJ2-7; TRBD1 matches at 7 bases. Germline values: CDR1 LNHDA, CDR2 SQIVND (reference sequence). The CDR3 loop spans 14 amino acids. The junction had 9 bases not matched to a gene; V was cut back by 7 bases and J by 3 bases. CDR3 region: CASTNGDSHYEQYF. As DNA, the CDR3 is TGTGCCAGTACCAATGGGGACAGTCACTACGAGCAGTACTTC.

The chain links TRBV28 to TRBJ1-4; a weak D match, TRBD1 (5 bases). This CDR3 is built from 14 residues. Trimming shortened V by 6 bases and J by 7 bases, and 15 bases separated the two germline ends. Germline V lookup: CDR1 MDHEN, CDR2 SYDVKM. The CDR3, as DNA: TGTGCCAGCAGCTCCGGGACTGAGAGTGAAAAACTGTTTTTT. Its protein is CASSSGTESEKLFF.

The chain links TRBV7-3 to TRBJ2-5, with 7 bases identical to TRBD2. V shed 1 base, J shed 4 bases, and the junction held 3 bases outside the gene matches. The CDR3 sequence is 14 residues long. Germline V gene sequence: CDR1 SGHTA, CDR2 FQGTGA. The CDR3 spells CASSLSPGGETQYF. As DNA, the CDR3 is TGTGCCAGCAGCTTAAGTCCGGGGGGAGAGACCCAGTACTTC. The full variable domain, with the rest looked up from reference TRBV7-3 and TRBJ2-5, is GAGVSQTPSNKVTEKGKYVELRCDPISGHTALYWYRQSLGQGPEFLIYFQGTGAADDSGLPNDRFFAVRPEGSVSTLKIQRTERGDSAVYLCASSLSPGGETQYFGPGTRLLVL.

V usage is TRBV25-1 and J usage is TRBJ2-7; D gene uncertain. This CDR3 spans 14 amino acids. With 1 base removed from V and 5 bases from J, the gap between germline ends came to 12 bases. CDR1 MGHDK and CDR2 SYGVNS come from the germline V gene. CDR3 DNA sequence: TGTGCCAGCAGTGAATCCCGGGTTTTGGACGAGCAGTACTTC. Protein: CASSESRVLDEQYF.